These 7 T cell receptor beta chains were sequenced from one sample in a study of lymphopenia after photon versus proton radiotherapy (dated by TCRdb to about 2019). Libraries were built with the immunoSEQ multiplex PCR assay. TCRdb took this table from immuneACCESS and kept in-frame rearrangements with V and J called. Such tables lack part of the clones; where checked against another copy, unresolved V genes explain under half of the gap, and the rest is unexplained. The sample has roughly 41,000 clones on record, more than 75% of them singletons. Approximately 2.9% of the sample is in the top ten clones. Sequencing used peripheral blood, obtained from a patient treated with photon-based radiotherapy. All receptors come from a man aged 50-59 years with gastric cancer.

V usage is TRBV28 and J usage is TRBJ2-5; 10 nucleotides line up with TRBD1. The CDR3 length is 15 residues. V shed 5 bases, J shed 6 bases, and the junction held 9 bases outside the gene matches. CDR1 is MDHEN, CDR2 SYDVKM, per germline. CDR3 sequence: CASSTRDRGTKTQYF. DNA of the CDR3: TGTGCCAGCAGTACCCGGGACAGGGGAACGAAGACCCAGTACTTC.

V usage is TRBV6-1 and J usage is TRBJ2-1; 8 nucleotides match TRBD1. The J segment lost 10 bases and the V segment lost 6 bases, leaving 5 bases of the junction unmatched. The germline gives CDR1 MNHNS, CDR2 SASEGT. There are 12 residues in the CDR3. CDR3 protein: CASSRTGIEQFF. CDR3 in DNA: TGTGCCAGCAGCAGGACAGGGATCGAGCAGTTCTTC.

Written as DNA, the CDR3 is TGTGCCAGCAGCTTGAGGGGCTTAAACACTGAAGCTTTCTTT. Translation gives CASSLRGLNTEAFF. The chain carries TRBV5-8 and TRBJ1-1, with D possibly TRBD1 on 5 matching bases. Looked up from germline, CDR1 is SGHTS and CDR2 is YDEGEE. V was shortened by 1 base and J by 2 bases, with 9 bases between the two germline ends. CDR3 length: 14 amino acids.

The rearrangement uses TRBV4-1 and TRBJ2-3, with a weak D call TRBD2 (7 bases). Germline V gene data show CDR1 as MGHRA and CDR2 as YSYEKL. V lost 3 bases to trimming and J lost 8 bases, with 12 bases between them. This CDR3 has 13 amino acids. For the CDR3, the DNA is TGCGCCAGCAGCCACAGGGAGGGGGGTACGCAGTATTTT. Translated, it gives CASSHREGGTQYF.

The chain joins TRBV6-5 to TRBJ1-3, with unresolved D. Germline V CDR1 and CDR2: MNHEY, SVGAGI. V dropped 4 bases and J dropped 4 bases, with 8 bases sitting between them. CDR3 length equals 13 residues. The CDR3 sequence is CASSSIRGNTIYF. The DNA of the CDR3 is TGTGCCAGCAGTTCAATTAGGGGAAACACCATATATTTT.

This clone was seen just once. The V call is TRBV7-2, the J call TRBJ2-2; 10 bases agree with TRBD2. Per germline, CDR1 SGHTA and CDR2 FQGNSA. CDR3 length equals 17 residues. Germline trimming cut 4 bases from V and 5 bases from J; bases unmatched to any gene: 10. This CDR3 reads CASSSAARAGGTGELFF. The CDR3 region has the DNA TGTGCCAGCAGCTCCGCCGCTCGAGCGGGAGGGACCGGGGAGCTGTTTTTT.

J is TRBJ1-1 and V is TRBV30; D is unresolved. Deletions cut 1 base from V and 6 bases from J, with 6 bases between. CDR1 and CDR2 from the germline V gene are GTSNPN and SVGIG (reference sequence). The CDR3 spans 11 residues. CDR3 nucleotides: TGTGCCTGGAGTGATTTAGCTGAAGCTTTCTTT. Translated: CAWSDLAEAFF.